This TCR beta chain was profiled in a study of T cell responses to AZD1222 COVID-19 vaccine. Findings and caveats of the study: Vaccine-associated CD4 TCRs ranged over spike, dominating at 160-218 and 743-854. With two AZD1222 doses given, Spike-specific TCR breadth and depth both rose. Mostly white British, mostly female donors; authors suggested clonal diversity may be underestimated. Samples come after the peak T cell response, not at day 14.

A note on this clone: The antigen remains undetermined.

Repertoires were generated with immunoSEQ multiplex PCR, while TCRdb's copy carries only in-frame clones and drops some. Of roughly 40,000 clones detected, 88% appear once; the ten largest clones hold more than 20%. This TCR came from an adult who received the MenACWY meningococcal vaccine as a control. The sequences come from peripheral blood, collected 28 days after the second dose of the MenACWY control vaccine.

CDR3: CASSQDSGATRNEQFF. The CDR3 DNA reads as TGTGCCAGCAGCCAAGATTCGGGAGCCACAAGGAATGAGCAGTTCTTC. V usage is TRBV3-1 (or the pseudogene TRBV3-2) and J usage is TRBJ2-1, with D possibly TRBD2 on 6 matching bases. The CDR3 is made up of 16 amino acids. Trimming cost V 0 bases and J 7 bases, with 16 bases left between them. CDR1 and CDR2 (germline): LGHDT, YNNKEL (reference sequence).